This TCR beta chain was obtained from a study of Tregs in tolerant kidney transplant recipients. Assay: immunoSEQ multiplex PCR; the TCRdb copy retains only in-frame clones and omits some. This sample's table reports some 30,000 clones. Regarding this clone: The CDR3 end falls 3 residues outside the read, so it is completed with the germline J gene.

Recipients received nonmyeloablative bone marrow transplants from related graft donors, with transient mixed chimerism. CDR3 length: 15 amino acids. V gave up 8 bases and J gave up 3 bases, with 17 bases separating them. Germline V gives CDR1 MDHEN, CDR2 SYDVKM. Material: CD4+ T cells from blood (PBMCs), obtained 24 months after the transplant. The chain uses TRBV28 and TRBJ1-3, with D unclear. The sequence was collected from a human patient who received a combined kidney and bone marrow transplant. Part of the T cells may come from the graft donor. This CDR3 is CASQTAGFGGNTIYF. CDR3 DNA (partial): TGTGCCAGCCAAACGGCGGGGTTTGGTGGAAACACC.